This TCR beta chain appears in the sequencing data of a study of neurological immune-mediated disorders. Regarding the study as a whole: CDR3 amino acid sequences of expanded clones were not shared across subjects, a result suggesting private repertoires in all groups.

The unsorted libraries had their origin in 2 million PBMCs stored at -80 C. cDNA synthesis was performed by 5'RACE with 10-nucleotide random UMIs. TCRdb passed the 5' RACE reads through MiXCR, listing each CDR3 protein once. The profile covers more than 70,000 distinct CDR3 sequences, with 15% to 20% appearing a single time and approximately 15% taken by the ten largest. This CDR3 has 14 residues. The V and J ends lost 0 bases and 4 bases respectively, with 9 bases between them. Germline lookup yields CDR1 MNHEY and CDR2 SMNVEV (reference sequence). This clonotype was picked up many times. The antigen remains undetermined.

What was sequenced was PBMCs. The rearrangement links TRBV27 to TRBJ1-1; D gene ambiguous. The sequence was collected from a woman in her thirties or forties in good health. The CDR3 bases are TGTGCCAGCAGTTTATCGGCGTTCTTCACTGAAGCTTTCTTT. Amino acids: CASSLSAFFTEAFF.